A single sample gave rise to the 28 T cell receptor beta chains below, sequenced in a study of neoadjuvant anti-PD-1 for oral cavity cancer. The assay was immunoSEQ multiplex PCR, and TCRdb's table has in-frame clones only and misses some. The repertoire holds 10,000 or so clones, with 60% to 75% as singletons. Time point of the sample: after neoadjuvant nivolumab, at surgical resection. This specimen consisted of PBMCs, obtained after nivolumab (anti-PD-1) treatment. The origin of the receptors is a person between 40 and 79 years old with oral cavity squamous cell carcinoma.

The J gene is TRBJ1-4, the V gene TRBV11-2; no clear D. Germline V gene lookup returns CDR1 SGHAT and CDR2 FQNNGV. Trimming took 1 base from V and 3 from J, leaving 9 bases between them. The CDR3 totals 15 residues. The CDR3 here is CASSLVRAPNEKLFF. For the CDR3, the DNA is TGTGCCAGCAGCTTAGTAAGGGCCCCTAATGAAAAACTGTTTTTT.

The rearrangement uses TRBV10-1 and TRBJ1-2, with D perhaps matching TRBD1 (6 bases). Germline-derived CDR1 and CDR2 are WNHNN and SYGVQD (reference sequence). The CDR3 is 15 amino acids. V was trimmed by 5 bases and J by 4 bases, leaving 17 bases between them. CDR3 residues: CASSPDVQGAYGYTF. The CDR3, as DNA: TGCGCCAGCAGTCCAGACGTACAGGGAGCCTATGGCTACACCTTC.

The rearrangement links TRBV6-5 to TRBJ1-6; TRBD1 aligns across 8 bases. Germline V gene lookup returns CDR1 MNHEY and CDR2 SVGAGI. There are 15 residues in the CDR3. V shed 6 bases, J shed 5 bases, and the junction held 6 bases outside the gene matches. The CDR3 sequence: CASRMDRVNNSPLHF. The CDR3 DNA reads as TGTGCCAGCAGGATGGACAGGGTTAATAATTCACCCCTCCACTTT.

This clone is classed as large. V is TRBV27 and J is TRBJ2-3; 7 bases are a match to TRBD2. The CDR3 contains 16 residues. Germline V lookup: CDR1 MNHEY, CDR2 SMNVEV (reference sequence). V lost 0 bases, J lost 0 bases, and 3 bases stayed unmatched. CDR3 DNA sequence: TGTGCCAGCAGTTTATCCGGGAGGCGTAGCACAGATACGCAGTATTTT. Amino acid sequence: CASSLSGRRSTDTQYF.

V usage is TRBV29-1 and J usage is TRBJ2-1; weak D call: TRBD1 (7 bases). Trimming removed 6 bases from V and 9 bases from J, with 27 bases in between. The length of the CDR3 is 16 residues. Germline values: CDR1 SQVTM, CDR2 ANQGSEA. The CDR3 sequence: CSVPKRRQGGSIEQFF. The DNA for the CDR3 is TGCAGCGTCCCCAAACGACGACAGGGAGGTTCGATTGAGCAGTTCTTC.

The chain uses TRBV7-2 and TRBJ2-5; a possible D gene is TRBD2 (6 bases). V was shortened by 2 bases and J by 4 bases, with 17 bases between the two germline ends. The V gene's germline CDR1 is SGHTA and CDR2 FQGNSA. The CDR3 extends over 16 amino acids. The CDR3 sequence is CASSLKAGRQLETQYF. CDR3 nucleotide sequence: TGTGCCAGCAGCTTAAAGGCAGGGAGGCAACTAGAGACCCAGTACTTC.

The chain recombines TRBV11-2 with TRBJ2-3; D might be TRBD1 (5 bases). The ends were cut back, 0 bases at V and 4 bases at J, with 14 bases in the middle. The CDR3 spans 16 residues. Per the germline V gene, CDR1 is SGHAT and CDR2 is FQNNGV. The DNA for the CDR3 is TGTGCCAGCAGCTTAGAACAGGCCCCCGACCCAGATACGCAGTATTTT. Its protein is CASSLEQAPDPDTQYF.

The chain has TRBV27 and TRBJ2-1, with 12 bases fitting TRBD2. The CDR3 is 15 residues long. The germline CDR1 and CDR2 sequences are MNHEY and SMNVEV (reference sequence). Trimming took 6 bases from V and 5 from J; bases not matched to a gene: 5. In nucleotides, the CDR3 is TGTGCCAGCAGGGCTAGCGGGGGGGGAGACAATGAGCAGTTCTTC. Its translation: CASRASGGGDNEQFF.

V gene TRBV28 combines with J gene TRBJ2-7, with D perhaps TRBD1 (6 bases). Per the germline V gene, CDR1 is MDHEN and CDR2 is SYDVKM. The ends were cut back, 4 bases at V and 2 bases at J, with 15 bases in the middle. The CDR3 is made up of 15 amino acids. CDR3 in DNA: TGTGCCAGCAGTTCAGCAGGGGTCCCCGCCTACGAGCAGTACTTC. As protein: CASSSAGVPAYEQYF.

The chain recombines TRBV10-3 with TRBJ1-1; D might be TRBD1 (6 bases). Germline V gene sequence: CDR1 ENHRY, CDR2 SYGVKD. This CDR3 spans 14 amino acids. V lost 6 bases and J 3 bases, leaving 14 bases between the germline ends. CDR3: CAIRVFAGDTEAFF. The CDR3 nucleotides read TGTGCCATCAGGGTGTTTGCAGGGGACACTGAAGCTTTCTTT.

The chain joins TRBV29-1 to TRBJ2-7, with TRBD2 matching over 9 bases. V lost 6 bases and J lost 8; bases outside the gene matches: 17. The CDR3 totals 15 residues. CDR1 and CDR2 (germline): SQVTM, ANQGSEA. CDR3 nucleotides: TGCAGCGTGATCCCAGCTAGCGGGGACCTTAACAAGCAGTACTTC. This codes for CSVIPASGDLNKQYF.

The chain combines TRBV29-1 with TRBJ1-1, with TRBD1 as a possible D gene (5 bases). Germline CDR1 and CDR2: SQVTM and ANQGSEA. With 7 bases removed from V and 5 bases from J, the gap between germline ends came to 17 bases. The CDR3 sequence is 13 residues long. The CDR3 is CSATLGLSTEAFF. In DNA form, the CDR3 reads TGCAGCGCAACCTTGGGACTTTCTACTGAAGCTTTCTTT.

The chain couples TRBV10-2 to TRBJ2-7; 8 bases are shared with TRBD1. CDR1 and CDR2 (germline): WSHSY, SAAADI. This CDR3 comprises 13 residues. The V and J ends lost 8 bases and 3 bases, in that order; junction bases with no gene match: 6. The DNA for the CDR3 is TGCGCCAGCGGGGACAGGACTCTCTACGAGCAGTACTTC. It codes for CASGDRTLYEQYF.

This clone has more than one count but fewer than ten. This chain joins TRBV11-2 and TRBJ2-3, with TRBD2 as a possible D gene (5 bases). Per the germline V gene, CDR1 is SGHAT and CDR2 is FQNNGV. Trimming shortened V by 5 bases and J by 8 bases, and 11 bases separated the two germline ends. The CDR3 loop spans 12 amino acids. DNA for the CDR3: TGTGCCAGCAGCCTCACGGGGAGTACGCAGTATTTT. Its translation: CASSLTGSTQYF.

The chain employs TRBV6-5 and TRBJ2-3, with D tentatively TRBD1 (6 bases). Looked up from germline, CDR1 is MNHEY and CDR2 is SVGAGI. Trimming took off 4 bases at V and 6 bases at J, with 8 bases between the two ends. This CDR3 has 12 amino acids. CDR3 nucleotide sequence: TGTGCCAGCAGTTCTACAGGGGATACGCAGTATTTT. Its translation is CASSSTGDTQYF.

V is TRBV4-2 and J is TRBJ2-7; 9 bases are shared with TRBD2. The germline V gene has CDR1 LGHNA and CDR2 YNFKEQ. J lost 2 bases, V lost 1 base, and 6 bases had no gene match. The CDR3 sequence is 16 residues long. DNA of the CDR3: TGTGCCAGCAGCCAAGCCAGCGGGGGGTCAGCCTACGAGCAGTACTTC. Its translation: CASSQASGGSAYEQYF.

The rearrangement links TRBV21-1 to TRBJ2-7; the D call TRBD1 from the table was never checked on the DNA. TRBV21-1 is annotated as a pseudogene. The CDR3 loop spans 15 amino acids. The CDR3 loop reads CASSKRRQGRHEQYF. The CDR3, as DNA: TGTGCCAGCAGCAAAAGGCGACAGGGCCGCCACGAGCAGTACTTC.

The J gene is TRBJ2-5, the V gene TRBV5-4, with TRBD1 as a possible D gene (6 bases). The CDR3 is made up of 15 amino acids. Germline V gene lookup returns CDR1 SGHNT and CDR2 YYREEE (reference sequence). Trimming pared 4 bases from V and 1 base from J, leaving 14 bases between. DNA of the CDR3: TGTGCCAGCAGCCCGAACGGACAGCCCCAAGAGACCCAGTACTTC. It translates to CASSPNGQPQETQYF.

This chain uses TRBV14 with TRBJ2-7, with D perhaps matching TRBD1 (6 bases). CDR3 length: 16 amino acids. Trimming stripped 1 base from V and 4 bases from J, with 17 bases between. In germline, CDR1 is SGHDN, CDR2 FVKESK. CDR3 DNA sequence: TGTGCCAGCAGCCAAGGTAGCTACAGGGCGATTTACGAGCAGTACTTC. Protein: CASSQGSYRAIYEQYF.

V gene TRBV2 combines with J gene TRBJ1-4, with 7 positions matching TRBD1. The germline V gene encodes CDR1 SNHLY and CDR2 FYNNEI. The CDR3 totals 14 residues. With 6 bases clipped from V and 5 bases from J, the junction kept 6 bases outside the gene matches. The CDR3 DNA reads as TGTGCCAGCAGAACAGGACAGGACAATGAAAAACTGTTTTTT. This encodes CASRTGQDNEKLFF.

The V and J genes are TRBV7-9 and TRBJ2-5, with a tentative D call TRBD1 (6 bases). The CDR3 extends over 14 amino acids. Germline V gives CDR1 SEHNR, CDR2 FQNEAQ (reference sequence). V dropped 6 bases and J dropped 4 bases, with 15 bases sitting between them. The CDR3 reads CASSLWGRGETQYF. Written as DNA, the CDR3 is TGTGCCAGCAGTCTCTGGGGCAGGGGAGAGACCCAGTACTTC.

The rearrangement links TRBV11-3 to TRBJ2-5; D uncertain. The CDR3 loop spans 13 amino acids. V dropped 3 bases and J dropped 2 bases, with 7 bases sitting between them. Per germline, CDR1 SGHNT and CDR2 YENEEA. CDR3 DNA sequence: TGTGCCAGCAGCTTGGACCTTCAAGAGACCCAGTACTTC. Encoded protein: CASSLDLQETQYF.

The J gene is TRBJ1-2, the V gene TRBV6-5; D may be TRBD1 (5 bases). The germline V gene encodes CDR1 MNHEY and CDR2 SVGAGI. CDR3 length: 12 residues. The V gene lost 10 bases and the J gene lost 4 bases, with 13 bases spanning the gap. CDR3 sequence reads: CATLQGTYGYTF. CDR3 coding DNA: TGTGCCACCCTCCAGGGCACCTATGGCTACACCTTC.

This chain connects TRBV7-9 to TRBJ1-6; 9 bases align to TRBD1. Losses at the gene ends were 5 bases for V and 9 bases for J; bases not matched to a gene: 8. The CDR3 covers 15 residues. Germline assignment: CDR1 SEHNR and CDR2 FQNEAQ (reference sequence). The CDR3 DNA sequence: TGTGCCAGCAGCCCCCGGGACAGGGTTGGTTCACCCCTCCACTTT. Protein sequence: CASSPRDRVGSPLHF.

V and J are TRBV30 and TRBJ2-6; 8 bases match TRBD1. The CDR3 length is 14 residues. Trimming took 7 bases from V and 2 from J; bases not matched to a gene: 4. Germline loops: CDR1 GTSNPN, CDR2 SVGIG (reference sequence). The CDR3 DNA follows: TGTGCCTCTCCGGACAGGGCTGGGGCCAACGTCCTGACTTTC. Protein sequence: CASPDRAGANVLTF.

Remarks on this clone: In the same sample, other DNA sequences code for this CDR3. V usage is TRBV28 and J usage is TRBJ1-5, with 8 positions matching TRBD1. The CDR3 is made up of 15 amino acids. CDR1 MDHEN and CDR2 SYDVKM come from the germline V gene. The V gene end was trimmed by 8 bases and the J gene end by 3 bases; junction bases not matched to a gene: 9. The CDR3 DNA is TGTGCCAGCTCTTCACCAGGGGGCGCCAATCAGCCCCAGCATTTT. This codes for CASSSPGGANQPQHF. Full variable domain (missing parts from reference TRBV28 and TRBJ1-5): DVKVTQSSRYLVKRTGEKVFLECVQDMDHENMFWYRQDPGLGLRLIYFSYDVKMKEKGDIPEGYSVSREKKERFSLILESASTNQTSMYLCASSSPGGANQPQHFGDGTRLSIL.

The J gene is TRBJ1-6, the V gene TRBV27, with TRBD1 matching 8 bases. Per the germline V gene, CDR1 is MNHEY and CDR2 is SMNVEV (reference sequence). V shed 5 bases and J 0 bases; nucleotides not matched to a gene: 15. This CDR3 comprises 20 residues. The CDR3, as DNA: TGTGCCAGCAGTCTCTCCGGGACAGGAGGGATGAGCTCCTATAATTCACCCCTCCACTTT. Translation: CASSLSGTGGMSSYNSPLHF.

The chain employs TRBV4-1 and TRBJ2-1; D not resolved. V was shortened by 1 base and J by 5 bases, with 3 bases between the two germline ends. From germline, CDR1 is MGHRA and CDR2 YSYEKL. CDR3 length: 12 amino acids. In nucleotides, the CDR3 is TGCGCCAGCAGCCAAGTAGACAATGAGCAGTTCTTC. Protein: CASSQVDNEQFF.